These 2 T cell receptor beta chains were all obtained from the same sample, sequenced in a study of shared clonotypes between healthy human individuals. Naive CD8 cells lacked CD45RO and underwent positive selection for CCR7, leaving out terminally differentiated effector memory CD45RA+ cells. The method was immunoSEQ multiplex PCR; TCRdb's version includes in-frame clones alone and lacks a portion of them. The top ten clones hold approximately 0.33% of a sample with about 580,000 clones, 98% of them seen once. The sequenced material came from naive CD8+ T cells sorted from blood. Receptors were obtained from a man younger than 40 in good health.

This sequence joins TRBV27 and TRBJ2-1; no definite D call. This CDR3 has 15 amino acids. Germline V CDR1 and CDR2: MNHEY, SMNVEV (reference sequence). V gave up 4 bases and J gave up 0 bases, with 10 bases separating them. In nucleotides, the CDR3 is TGTGCCAGCAGTTATAAGCTAAGCTCCTACAATGAGCAGTTCTTC. This encodes CASSYKLSSYNEQFF.

The chain has TRBV2 and TRBJ2-1; 14 bases are a match to TRBD2. The germline V gene has CDR1 SNHLY and CDR2 FYNNEI. CDR3 size: 16 residues. J was trimmed by 8 bases and V by 5 bases; bases with no gene match: 8. As DNA, the CDR3 is TGTGCCAGCAGTAGTGGGACTAGCGGGAGTTCGGATGAGCAGTTCTTC. Its translation is CASSSGTSGSSDEQFF.